This entry lists 14 T cell receptor beta chains sequenced from one sample in a study of blood T cell repertoires in COVID-19. The method was immunoSEQ multiplex PCR; TCRdb's version includes in-frame clones alone and lacks a portion of them. The sample has tens of thousands of clones, 75% to 85% seen once. The material sequenced was peripheral blood. Every receptor here comes from a man aged 25 to 40 with COVID-19, enrolled during active disease.

This chain joins TRBV6-4 and TRBJ2-7, with TRBD2 identical over 10 bases. J lost 4 bases, V lost 0 bases, and 0 bases had no gene match. Looked up from germline, CDR1 is MRHNA and CDR2 is SNTAGT. The CDR3 has 14 amino acids. Here the CDR3 DNA reads TGTGCCAGCAGTGACTCAGCGGGAGGGTACGAGCAGTACTTC. This translates into CASSDSAGGYEQYF.

This chain uses TRBV11-2 with TRBJ1-6; TRBD1 aligns across 7 bases. The CDR3 extends over 16 amino acids. V was clipped by 6 bases and J by 0 bases; unmatched bases: 5. Per the germline V gene, CDR1 is SGHAT and CDR2 is FQNNGV. The CDR3: CASSQGGPSYNSPLHF. The CDR3 nucleotides are TGTGCCAGCAGTCAAGGGGGCCCCTCCTATAATTCACCCCTCCACTTT.

Comment on this clone: An end of the junction differs from the germline gene, which may be a read error. V and J are TRBV7-7 and TRBJ1-5; D is perhaps TRBD1 (6 bases). CDR3 size: 15 residues. CDR1 is SSHAT and CDR2 is FNYEAQ in the germline V gene (reference sequence). The CDR3 nucleotides read TGTGCTAGCAGCTGTCCCGGGACAAGCAATCAGCCCCAGCATTTT. Translation: CASSCPGTSNQPQHF.

This clone has just a few counts. The V gene is TRBV12-3 or TRBV12-4, the J gene TRBJ1-2; 9 positions match TRBD1. V gave up 4 bases and J gave up 7 bases; unmatched junction bases: 1. The CDR3 extends over 12 amino acids. The CDR3 loop reads CASSSDRGGYTF. As DNA, the CDR3 is TGTGCCAGCAGTTCGGACAGGGGTGGCTACACCTTC.

This clone is medium-sized (0.01 to 0.1%) in the sample. The rearrangement links TRBV5-4 to TRBJ2-7; the D gene is possibly TRBD2 (5 bases). Germline V gives CDR1 SGHNT, CDR2 YYREEE (reference sequence). V dropped 0 bases and J dropped 5 bases, with 9 bases sitting between them. The CDR3 is 13 residues long. CDR3 in amino acids: CASSLGGSHEQYF. The CDR3 bases are TGTGCCAGCAGCTTGGGAGGGAGCCACGAGCAGTACTTC.

This rearrangement joins TRBV18 to TRBJ1-2; 7 bases are a match to TRBD1. The CDR3 extends over 13 amino acids. V was clipped by 3 bases and J by 8 bases; unmatched bases: 6. Germline V gene sequence: CDR1 KGHSH, CDR2 LQKENI. CDR3 sequence reads: CASSPRGTDGYTF. The CDR3 DNA follows: TGTGCCAGCTCACCCCGAGGGACAGACGGCTACACCTTC.

The rearrangement uses TRBV6-5 and TRBJ1-1; 8 bases line up with TRBD1. V was clipped by 6 bases and J by 0 bases; unmatched bases: 6. This CDR3 has 15 amino acids. Germline CDR1 is MNHEY and CDR2 is SVGAGI. This CDR3 reads CASRPQTGVNTEAFF. For the CDR3, the DNA is TGTGCCAGCAGACCCCAGACAGGGGTGAACACTGAAGCTTTCTTT.

The rearrangement links TRBV11-2 to TRBJ1-6; maybe TRBD1 (5 bases). Trimming removed 5 bases at V and 4 bases at J, with 9 bases between. The germline gives CDR1 SGHAT, CDR2 FQNNGV. The CDR3 extends over 14 amino acids. The CDR3 here is CASSPTAYNSPLHF. The CDR3 nucleotides are TGTGCCAGCAGCCCGACAGCTTATAATTCACCCCTCCACTTT.

The rearrangement joins TRBV19 to TRBJ1-2; D unresolved. The CDR3 is 11 residues long. Germline V gene sequence: CDR1 LNHDA, CDR2 SQIVND (reference sequence). V dropped 6 bases and J dropped 8 bases, with 10 bases sitting between them. DNA of the CDR3: TGTGCCAGTAGGAACCCTACGGGCTACACCTTC. This encodes CASRNPTGYTF.

This chain connects TRBV7-2 to TRBJ1-1, with D possibly matching TRBD1 (5 bases). V lost 8 bases and J 3 bases, leaving 13 bases between the germline ends. CDR1 is SGHTA, CDR2 FQGNSA, per germline. This CDR3 spans 13 amino acids. The CDR3 nucleotides are TGTGCCAGCGGGAAGGGGTGGGACACTGAAGCTTTCTTT. This codes for CASGKGWDTEAFF.

The CDR3 sequence is CASSFEAGVRNEQFF. As DNA, the CDR3 is TGTGCCAGCAGCTTTGAAGCGGGAGTTAGGAATGAGCAGTTCTTC. The J gene is TRBJ2-1, the V gene TRBV7-2; 8 bases fit TRBD2. The ends lost 3 bases at V and 7 bases at J; junction bases unmatched: 8. The CDR3 has 15 residues. From germline, CDR1 is SGHTA and CDR2 FQGNSA.

The chain combines TRBV2 with TRBJ2-1; TRBD1 is a possible D gene (5 bases). Germline lookup yields CDR1 SNHLY and CDR2 FYNNEI. V was pared by 3 bases and J by 6 bases, with 9 bases between. The CDR3 has 13 amino acids. As DNA, the CDR3 is TGTGCCAGCAGTGATGCCAGGGTCAATGAGCAGTTCTTC. Its protein is CASSDARVNEQFF.

The CDR3 region is CASSLGFWGGSGELFF. The DNA for the CDR3 is TGTGCCAGCAGCTTGGGATTCTGGGGAGGGTCCGGGGAGCTGTTTTTT. The chain uses TRBV5-4 and TRBJ2-2, with 7 bases matching TRBD2. The CDR3 loop spans 16 amino acids. From germline, CDR1 is SGHNT and CDR2 YYREEE (reference sequence). J was trimmed by 6 bases and V by 0 bases; bases with no gene match: 8.

The J gene is TRBJ2-7, the V gene TRBV18; 11 bases align to TRBD1. The germline V gene encodes CDR1 KGHSH and CDR2 LQKENI. CDR3 length: 15 residues. V shed 2 bases, J shed 4 bases, and the junction held 4 bases outside the gene matches. The CDR3 DNA reads as TGTGCCAGCTCACCAGTGGACAGGGGGCTATACGAGCAGTACTTC. This translates into CASSPVDRGLYEQYF.